A selection of T cell receptor beta chains follows, all from one sample in a study of blood T cell repertoires in COVID-19. Clones were sequenced by immunoSEQ multiplex PCR, and TCRdb holds only the in-frame ones, with some missing. The table has about 240,000 clones, approximately 86% seen once. Sequencing used peripheral blood. Source of these receptors: a man aged 55 to 69 who had recovered from COVID-19. The conserved cysteine and the conserved F or W are not part of the CDR3 here. Each record gives: clone size, J gene, V gene, CDR3 protein. Some rows have no size entry. The others give once, few or many, or a class for an expanded clone.

>-|TRBJ1-6|TRBV6-5
ASSYPGRAGGSPLH
>-|TRBJ2-1|TRBV2
ASRVWGLANEQF
>-|TRBJ1-5|TRBV2
ASSEGAEYSNQPQH
>-|TRBJ1-2|TRBV5-6
ASSPDRGDSYGYT
>once|TRBJ2-1|TRBV29-1
SALAGGGYNEQF
>-|TRBJ1-6|TRBV4-2
ASSQEGQGLSPLH
>few|TRBJ1-5|TRBV3-1/TRBV3-2
ASSQGHGGLNQPQH
>-|TRBJ2-3|TRBV20-1
SASDPRQGRTDTQY
>-|TRBJ2-7|TRBV6-5
ASLWSGQSGEQY
>-|TRBJ1-4|TRBV7-9
ASSPNDRFANEKLF
>-|TRBJ2-2|TRBV20-1
SASSGRGNTGELF
>few|TRBJ2-2|TRBV19
ASSDRFTGELF
>-|TRBJ2-3|TRBV2
ASSVLVDTQY
>-|TRBJ1-4|TRBV4-2
ASSQDRGGLINEKLF
>-|TRBJ2-2|TRBV10-3
AISTYTGELF
>-|TRBJ1-2|TRBV20-1
SASIRQGRHGYT
>-|TRBJ2-3|TRBV19
ASSIQPAFADTQY
>-|TRBJ2-5|TRBV27
ASSKPQETQY
>-|TRBJ2-3|TRBV24-1
ATSGQAWDTQY
>-|TRBJ1-2|TRBV6-5
ASSWTGEYGYT
>-|TRBJ1-2|TRBV19
ASSSIAADRLMDGYT
>-|TRBJ2-3|TRBV6-2/TRBV6-3
ASSYSSRGGLDTQY
>-|TRBJ1-4|TRBV19
ASSMVDRANEKLF
>many|TRBJ2-3|TRBV5-1
ASSSYDRRGTDTQY
>once|TRBJ1-5|TRBV4-1
ASSQGAAQAYSNQPQH
>-|TRBJ1-1|TRBV5-1
ASSFDRAGTEAF
>-|TRBJ2-1|TRBV5-1
ASSLVPPSEQF
>-|TRBJ2-4|TRBV5-1
ASSYWGLGAGVDKNIQY
>-|TRBJ1-1|TRBV6-2/TRBV6-3
ASSPTGGEAF
>-|TRBJ1-5|TRBV5-1
ASSRGQGAGQPQH
>-|TRBJ1-2|TRBV19
ASSPIDRVPYNYGYT
>-|TRBJ1-2|TRBV3-1/TRBV3-2
ASSQTAYGYT
>-|TRBJ2-4|TRBV6-5
ASRPRGLVNIQY
>once|TRBJ1-2|TRBV11-2
ASSLERQSYGYT
>-|TRBJ1-4|TRBV2
ASSSGTRNEKLF
>-|TRBJ2-6|TRBV12-5
ASGSLTGPNSGANVLT
>-|TRBJ2-3|TRBV5-1
ASSLGLAGPTDTQY
>-|TRBJ1-3|TRBV2
ASERTHVTKEWSNTIY
>few|TRBJ2-5|TRBV15
ATSRDPTSKETQY
>-|TRBJ1-2|TRBV5-1
ASSPSGTGVGYT
>few|TRBJ2-1|TRBV6-4
ASSDSIAGFNEQF
>-|TRBJ2-1|TRBV20-1
SASSNYGDEQF
>-|TRBJ1-5|TRBV19
ASSASRAGQPQH
>-|TRBJ2-7|TRBV14
ASSQPGRGPYEQY
>-|TRBJ1-2|TRBV5-1
ASSLDLGHGYT
>-|TRBJ2-3|TRBV4-2
ASSQPNTDTQY
>-|TRBJ1-1|TRBV4-1
ASSPFIQGEIMNTEAF
>few|TRBJ2-7|TRBV6-6
ASSELQIYEQY
>-|TRBJ1-2|TRBV5-6
ASSPHQGQYFNYGYT
>-|TRBJ2-5|TRBV7-8
ASSFHGLAAPETQY
>-|TRBJ1-6|TRBV21-1
ASSKPYRGDSPLH
>-|TRBJ2-1|TRBV9
ASSVGGTEYNEQF
>-|TRBJ2-3|TRBV5-1
ASSRGLSTDTQY
>-|TRBJ2-3|TRBV4-2
ASSQGAVRGGNTDTQY
>few|TRBJ1-5|TRBV19
ASSIQPGTGFNQPQH
>-|TRBJ2-2|TRBV6-6
ASSPLPGELF
>-|TRBJ2-3|TRBV11-2
ASRSPTGLTQY
>-|TRBJ2-7|TRBV19
ASSNGGSYYEQY